The subject of this entry is one T cell receptor (beta chain). Here immunoSEQ multiplex PCR was the method, and the copy in TCRdb shows in-frame clones only, minus some. The data contain under 200,000 clones, around 82% of them seen just once; the ten biggest clones take up more than 4.5%. Trimming took 10 bases from V and 6 from J, leaving 15 bases between them. Per the germline V gene, CDR1 is MNHEY and CDR2 is SVGAGI. The length of the CDR3 is 12 residues. These data come from a study of blood T cell repertoires in COVID-19. This TCR was recovered from a woman aged 60-75 years with acute COVID-19. The chain links TRBV6-5 to TRBJ1-2; TRBD1 might be the D (6 bases). Material for sequencing was PBMCs or T cells enriched from blood (not recorded which). The chain's CDR3 is CATHRERDGYTF. CDR3 nucleotide sequence: TGTGCCACTCACAGGGAGAGGGATGGCTACACCTTC.